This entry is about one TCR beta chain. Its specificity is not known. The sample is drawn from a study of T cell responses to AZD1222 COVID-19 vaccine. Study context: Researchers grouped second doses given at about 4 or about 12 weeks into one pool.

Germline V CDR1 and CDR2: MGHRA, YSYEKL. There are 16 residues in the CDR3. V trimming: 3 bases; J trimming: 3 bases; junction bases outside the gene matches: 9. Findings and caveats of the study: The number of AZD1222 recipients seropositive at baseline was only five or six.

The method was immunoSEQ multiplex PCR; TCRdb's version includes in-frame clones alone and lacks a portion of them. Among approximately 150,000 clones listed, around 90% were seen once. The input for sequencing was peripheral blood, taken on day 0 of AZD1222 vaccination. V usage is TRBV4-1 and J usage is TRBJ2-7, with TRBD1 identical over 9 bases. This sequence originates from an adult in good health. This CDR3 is CASSQYSTGGNYEQYF. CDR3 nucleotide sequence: TGCGCCAGCAGCCAGTACTCGACAGGGGGTAACTACGAGCAGTACTTC.